A selection of T cell receptor beta chains follows, all from one sample in a study of blood T cell repertoires in COVID-19. Profiling relied on immunoSEQ multiplex PCR, and the TCRdb table lists in-frame clones only, not all of them. The sample records around 110,000 clones, roughly 83% being singletons. Sequencing input: peripheral blood. All receptors derive from a man aged 30 to 39 with acute or convalescent COVID-19. Each CDR3 is given with its conserved first and last residue. Each record gives: V gene, J gene, CDR3 protein.

V: TRBV7-9; J: TRBJ1-1; CDR3: CASSLGGARNEAFF
V: TRBV7-3; J: TRBJ2-7; CDR3: CASSLYRGDYEQYF
V: TRBV4-1; J: TRBJ2-1; CDR3: CASSQDMAGMYNEQFF
V: TRBV10-3; J: TRBJ1-3; CDR3: CAISDEGPTSTGNTIYF
V: TRBV3-1/TRBV3-2; J: TRBJ1-2; CDR3: CASSQDIRRPTSYGYTF
V: TRBV7-3; J: TRBJ2-1; CDR3: CASSLTGGTYNEQFF
V: TRBV6-5; J: TRBJ1-3; CDR3: CASSYGGATSGNTIYF
V: TRBV2; J: TRBJ2-2; CDR3: CASGASGTGELFF
V: TRBV10-3; J: TRBJ2-2; CDR3: CATTGTSGRRRTGELFF
V: TRBV4-1; J: TRBJ2-1; CDR3: CASSQGGTGGLNEQFF
V: TRBV6-6; J: TRBJ1-1; CDR3: CASSSLLFSEAFF
V: TRBV11-1; J: TRBJ2-2; CDR3: CASTLRVSTGELFF
V: TRBV30; J: TRBJ2-2; CDR3: CAWSFPDRGGTGELFF
V: TRBV6-5; J: TRBJ2-5; CDR3: CASSSPRWGGQETQYF
V: TRBV27; J: TRBJ2-1; CDR3: CASSYQAGAAGDEQFF
V: TRBV6-4; J: TRBJ2-3; CDR3: CASSLIGTGGADTQYF
V: TRBV6-4; J: TRBJ2-1; CDR3: CASSDHGLAGGTYNEQFF
V: TRBV12-5; J: TRBJ1-5; CDR3: CASGFNSFGNQPQHF
V: TRBV28; J: TRBJ1-4; CDR3: CASSLSTETGEKLFF
V: TRBV3-1/TRBV3-2; J: TRBJ1-1; CDR3: CASSQEVVSGAFF
V: TRBV19; J: TRBJ2-7; CDR3: CASSIGLAGVYEQYF
V: TRBV7-2; J: TRBJ2-3; CDR3: CASSLGAGIGTDTQYF
V: TRBV12-3/TRBV12-4; J: TRBJ1-2; CDR3: CASSFLTGGGTF
V: TRBV19; J: TRBJ1-1; CDR3: CASSTQGQPNTEAFF
V: TRBV7-2; J: TRBJ1-1; CDR3: CASTTGLREAFF
V: TRBV6-2/TRBV6-3; J: TRBJ1-1; CDR3: CASSDTGQGGFF
V: TRBV29-1; J: TRBJ2-3; CDR3: CSSPRCITDTQYF
V: TRBV18; J: TRBJ1-1; CDR3: CASSPRTGTMNTEAFF
V: TRBV19; J: TRBJ2-3; CDR3: CASSMPEAGALDTQYF
V: TRBV7-9; J: TRBJ1-6; CDR3: CASTGDSSYNSPLHF
V: TRBV15; J: TRBJ1-6; CDR3: CATSRVRDSYNSPLHF
V: TRBV7-3; J: TRBJ2-3; CDR3: CASSQGRRGGGTDTQYF
V: TRBV7-9; J: TRBJ1-2; CDR3: CASSLPGRGYGYTF
V: TRBV2; J: TRBJ2-7; CDR3: CASSESAGGYEQYF
V: TRBV5-1; J: TRBJ2-1; CDR3: CASSLAIRGSSYNEQFF
V: TRBV18; J: TRBJ1-1; CDR3: CASSPGWGVAEAFF
V: TRBV19; J: TRBJ2-7; CDR3: CASSRTSGGYPYEQYF
V: TRBV10-2; J: TRBJ1-1; CDR3: CASSTRVNTEAFF
V: TRBV5-1; J: TRBJ1-6; CDR3: CASSSRQGGSYNSPLHF
V: TRBV12-3/TRBV12-4; J: TRBJ2-2; CDR3: CASKSADTGELFF
V: TRBV19; J: TRBJ1-2; CDR3: CASSVQGALYGYTF
V: TRBV7-9; J: TRBJ1-3; CDR3: CASRARDAIYF
V: TRBV20-1; J: TRBJ2-2; CDR3: CSASATGSTGELFF
V: TRBV7-8; J: TRBJ2-7; CDR3: CASSLPSRVSEQYF
V: TRBV7-9; J: TRBJ2-5; CDR3: CASSLAPDIQETQYF
V: TRBV30; J: TRBJ1-4; CDR3: CAWSGTGIGKLFF
V: TRBV5-4; J: TRBJ1-1; CDR3: CASSPRDSRPGTEAFF
V: TRBV11-3; J: TRBJ2-3; CDR3: CASSGGETDTQYF
V: TRBV10-2; J: TRBJ2-2; CDR3: CASIPQDNLNTGELFF
V: TRBV5-1; J: TRBJ2-1; CDR3: CASSPRTSGGGNEQFF